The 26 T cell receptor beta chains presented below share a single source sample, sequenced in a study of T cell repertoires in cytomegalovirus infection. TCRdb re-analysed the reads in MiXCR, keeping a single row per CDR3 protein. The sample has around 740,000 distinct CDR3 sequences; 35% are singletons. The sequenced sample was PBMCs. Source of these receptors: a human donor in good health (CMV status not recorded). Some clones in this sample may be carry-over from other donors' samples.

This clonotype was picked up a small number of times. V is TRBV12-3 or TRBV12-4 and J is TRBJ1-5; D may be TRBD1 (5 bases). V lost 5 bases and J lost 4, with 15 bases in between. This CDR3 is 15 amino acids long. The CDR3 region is CASSGRGSGNQPQHF. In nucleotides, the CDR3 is TGTGCCAGCAGTGGGAGGGGATCTGGTAATCAGCCCCAGCATTTT.

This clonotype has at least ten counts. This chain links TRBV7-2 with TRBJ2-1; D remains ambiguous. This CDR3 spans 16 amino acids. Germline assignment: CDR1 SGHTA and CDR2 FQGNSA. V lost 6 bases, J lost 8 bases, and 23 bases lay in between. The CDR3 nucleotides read TGTGCCAGCAGGCGTTATTTCACCTCAGGACGGGATGAGCAGTTCTTC. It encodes CASRRYFTSGRDEQFF.

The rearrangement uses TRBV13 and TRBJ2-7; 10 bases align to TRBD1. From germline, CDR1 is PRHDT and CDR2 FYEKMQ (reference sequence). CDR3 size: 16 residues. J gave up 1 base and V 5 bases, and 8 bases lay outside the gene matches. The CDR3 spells CASSPTSGQGSYEQYF. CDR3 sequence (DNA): TGTGCCAGCAGCCCGACGTCGGGACAGGGGTCCTACGAGCAGTACTTC.

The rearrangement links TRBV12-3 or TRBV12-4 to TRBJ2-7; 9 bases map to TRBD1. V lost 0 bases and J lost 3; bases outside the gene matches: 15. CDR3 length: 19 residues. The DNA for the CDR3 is TGTGCCAGCAGTTTAGCGCTGTTTTCGGGACAGGGTGGGGACTACGAGCAGTACTTC. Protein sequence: CASSLALFSGQGGDYEQYF.

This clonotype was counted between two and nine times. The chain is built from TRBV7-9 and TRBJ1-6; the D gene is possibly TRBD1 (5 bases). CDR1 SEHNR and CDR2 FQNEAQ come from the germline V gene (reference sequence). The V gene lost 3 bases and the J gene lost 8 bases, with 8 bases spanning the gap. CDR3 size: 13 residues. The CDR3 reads CASSFGGHSPLHF. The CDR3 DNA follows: TGTGCCAGCAGCTTTGGGGGACATTCACCCCTCCACTTT.

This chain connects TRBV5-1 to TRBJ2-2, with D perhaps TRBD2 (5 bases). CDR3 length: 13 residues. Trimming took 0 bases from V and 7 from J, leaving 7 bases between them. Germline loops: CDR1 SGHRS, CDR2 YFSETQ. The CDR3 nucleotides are TGCGCCAGCAGCTTGGATCGGGACGGGGAGCTGTTTTTT. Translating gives CASSLDRDGELFF.

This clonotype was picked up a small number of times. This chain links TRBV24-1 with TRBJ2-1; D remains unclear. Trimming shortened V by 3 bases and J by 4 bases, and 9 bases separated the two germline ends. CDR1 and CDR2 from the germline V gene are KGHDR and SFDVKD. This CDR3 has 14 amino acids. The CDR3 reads CATSDNLGYNEQFF. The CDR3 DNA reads TGTGCCACCAGTGATAATCTAGGGTACAATGAGCAGTTCTTC.

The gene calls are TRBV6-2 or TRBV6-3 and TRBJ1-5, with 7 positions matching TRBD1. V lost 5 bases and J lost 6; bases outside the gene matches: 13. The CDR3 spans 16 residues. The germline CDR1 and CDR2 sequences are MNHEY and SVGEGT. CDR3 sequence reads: CASSQPPYRGLQPQHF. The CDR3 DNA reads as TGTGCCAGCAGTCAGCCCCCGTACAGGGGACTTCAGCCCCAGCATTTT.

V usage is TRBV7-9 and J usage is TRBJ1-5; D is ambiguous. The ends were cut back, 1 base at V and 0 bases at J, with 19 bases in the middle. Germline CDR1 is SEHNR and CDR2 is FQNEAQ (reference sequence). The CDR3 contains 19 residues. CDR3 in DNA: TGTGCCAGCAGCTTAGGGAAGGGAAGGCTTATAGATAGCAATCAGCCCCAGCATTTT. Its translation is CASSLGKGRLIDSNQPQHF. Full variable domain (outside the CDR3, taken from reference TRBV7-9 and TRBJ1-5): DTGVSQNPRHKITKRGQNVTFRCDPISEHNRLYWYRQTLGQGPEFLTYFQNEAQLEKSRLLSDRFSAERPKGSFSTLEIQRTEQGDSAMYLCASSLGKGRLIDSNQPQHFGDGTRLSIL.

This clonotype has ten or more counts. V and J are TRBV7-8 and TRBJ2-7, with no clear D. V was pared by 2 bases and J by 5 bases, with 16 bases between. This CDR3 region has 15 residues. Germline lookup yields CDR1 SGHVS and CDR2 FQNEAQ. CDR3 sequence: CASSLPGPKAHEQYF. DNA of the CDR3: TGTGCCAGCAGCTTACCCGGCCCGAAGGCCCACGAGCAGTACTTC.

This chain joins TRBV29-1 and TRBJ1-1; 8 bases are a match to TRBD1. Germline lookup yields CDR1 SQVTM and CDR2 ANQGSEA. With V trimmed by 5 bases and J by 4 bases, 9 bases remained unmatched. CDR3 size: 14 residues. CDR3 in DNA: TGCAGCGTTAGTAGAAACACAGGGGGCACTGAAGCTTTCTTT. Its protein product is CSVSRNTGGTEAFF.

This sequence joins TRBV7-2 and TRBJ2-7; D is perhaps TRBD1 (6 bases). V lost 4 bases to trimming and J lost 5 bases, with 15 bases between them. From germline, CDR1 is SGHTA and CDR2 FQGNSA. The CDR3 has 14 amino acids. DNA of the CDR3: TGTGCCAGCAGCTACAACAGGGCCGCCGACGAGCAGTACTTC. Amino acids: CASSYNRAADEQYF.

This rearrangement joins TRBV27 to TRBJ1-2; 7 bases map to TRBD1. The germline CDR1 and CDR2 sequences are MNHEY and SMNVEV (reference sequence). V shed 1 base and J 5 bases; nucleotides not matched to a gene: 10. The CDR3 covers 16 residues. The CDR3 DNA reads TGTGCCAGCAGTTTATACGGACAGGCGGACCCTTATGGCTACACCTTC. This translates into CASSLYGQADPYGYTF.

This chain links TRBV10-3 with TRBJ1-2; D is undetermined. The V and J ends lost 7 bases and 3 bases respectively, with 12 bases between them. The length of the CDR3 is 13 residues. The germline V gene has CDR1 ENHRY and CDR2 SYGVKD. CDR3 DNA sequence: TGTGCCATCAAAGGGCTTCTTGACTATGGCTACACCTTC. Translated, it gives CAIKGLLDYGYTF.

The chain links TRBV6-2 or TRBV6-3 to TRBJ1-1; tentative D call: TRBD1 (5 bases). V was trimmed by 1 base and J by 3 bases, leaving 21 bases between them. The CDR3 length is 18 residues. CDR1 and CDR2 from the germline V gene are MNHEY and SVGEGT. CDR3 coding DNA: TGTGCCAGCAGTTACTTCTTCGGAGGCCGGGGGGTTTACACTGAAGCTTTCTTT. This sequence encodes CASSYFFGGRGVYTEAFF.

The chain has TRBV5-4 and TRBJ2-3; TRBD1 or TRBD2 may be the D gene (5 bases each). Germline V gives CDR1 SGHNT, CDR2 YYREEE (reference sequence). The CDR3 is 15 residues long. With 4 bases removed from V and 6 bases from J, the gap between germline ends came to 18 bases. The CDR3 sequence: CASSPGAEALDTQYF. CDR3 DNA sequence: TGTGCCAGCAGCCCCGGGGCGGAGGCTCTCGATACGCAGTATTTT.

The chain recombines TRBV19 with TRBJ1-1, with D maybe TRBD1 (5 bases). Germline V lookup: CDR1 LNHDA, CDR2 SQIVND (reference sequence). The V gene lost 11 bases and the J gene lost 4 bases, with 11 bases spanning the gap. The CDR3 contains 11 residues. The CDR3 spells CAGTLGTEAFF. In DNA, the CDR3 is TGTGCCGGGACGCTAGGCACTGAAGCTTTCTTT.

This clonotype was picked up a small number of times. CDR3 coding DNA: TGTGCCAGCACCGTACAGCGACTGAACACTGAAGCTTTCTTT. Translated: CASTVQRLNTEAFF. The chain has TRBV6-5 and TRBJ1-1; D gene uncertain. This CDR3 is built from 14 residues. Germline V CDR1 and CDR2: MNHEY, SVGAGI. With 7 bases removed from V and 0 bases from J, the gap between germline ends came to 12 bases.

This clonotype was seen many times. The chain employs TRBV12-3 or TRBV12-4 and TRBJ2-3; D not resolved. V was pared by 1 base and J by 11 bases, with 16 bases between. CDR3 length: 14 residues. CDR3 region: CASSLDPARDLQYF. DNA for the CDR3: TGTGCCAGCAGTTTAGATCCCGCGCGCGACTTGCAGTATTTT.

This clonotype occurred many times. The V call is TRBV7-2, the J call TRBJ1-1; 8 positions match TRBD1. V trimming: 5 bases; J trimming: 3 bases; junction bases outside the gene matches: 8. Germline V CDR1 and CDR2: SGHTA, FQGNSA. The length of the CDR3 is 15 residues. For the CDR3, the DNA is TGTGCCAGCAGCCCAAGCCAGGGGGCTTACACTGAAGCTTTCTTT. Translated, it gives CASSPSQGAYTEAFF.

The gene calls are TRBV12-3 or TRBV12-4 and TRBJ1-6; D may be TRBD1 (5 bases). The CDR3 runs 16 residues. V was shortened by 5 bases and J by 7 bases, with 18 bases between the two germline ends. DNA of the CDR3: TGTGCCAGCAGTCCCTCCCGACAGCTCCGAAATTCACCCCTCCACTTT. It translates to CASSPSRQLRNSPLHF.

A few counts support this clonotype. The CDR3 DNA follows: TGTGCCAGCAGCCCAGGTCCGGGAATCACAGATACGCAGTATTTT. It is translated as CASSPGPGITDTQYF. This chain joins TRBV11-2 and TRBJ2-3, with D possibly being TRBD2 (5 bases). Trimming took 5 bases from V and 2 from J, leaving 14 bases between them. Germline-derived CDR1 and CDR2 are SGHAT and FQNNGV. CDR3 length equals 15 residues.

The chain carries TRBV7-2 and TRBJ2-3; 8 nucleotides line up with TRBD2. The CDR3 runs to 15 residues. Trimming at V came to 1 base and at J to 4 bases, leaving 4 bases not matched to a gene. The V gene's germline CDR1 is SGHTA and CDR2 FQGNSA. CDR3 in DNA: TGTGCCAGCAGCTTAGATTCGGGAGGGTCAGATACGCAGTATTTT. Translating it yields CASSLDSGGSDTQYF.

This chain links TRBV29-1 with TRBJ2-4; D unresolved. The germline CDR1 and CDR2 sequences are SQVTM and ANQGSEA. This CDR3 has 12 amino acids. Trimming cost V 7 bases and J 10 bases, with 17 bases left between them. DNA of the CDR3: TGCAGCGCCCTAAGTGTTAACCGAATTCAGTACTTC. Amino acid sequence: CSALSVNRIQYF.

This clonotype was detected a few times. The CDR3: CASSYSFWGDEQYF. DNA for the CDR3: TGTGCCAGCAGTTACTCTTTCTGGGGGGACGAGCAGTACTTC. This chain joins TRBV6-6 and TRBJ2-7; D may be TRBD2 (6 bases). Germline lookup yields CDR1 MNHNY and CDR2 SVGAGI (reference sequence). With 0 bases removed from V and 5 bases from J, the gap between germline ends came to 11 bases. The CDR3 runs 14 residues.

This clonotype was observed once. The CDR3 region has the DNA TGTGCCAGCAGTTCGACAGGGGCCTCCTACGAGCAGTACTTC. This sequence encodes CASSSTGASYEQYF. J is TRBJ2-7 and V is TRBV7-9; 8 bases line up with TRBD1. This CDR3 region has 14 residues. Germline CDR1 is SEHNR and CDR2 is FQNEAQ (reference sequence). With V trimmed by 6 bases and J by 0 bases, 4 bases remained unmatched. The full variable domain, completed using reference TRBV7-9 and TRBJ2-7, is DTGVSQNPRHKITKRGQNVTFRCDPISEHNRLYWYRQTLGQGPEFLTYFQNEAQLEKSRLLSDRFSAERPKGSFSTLEIQRTEQGDSAMYLCASSSTGASYEQYFGPGTRLTVT.